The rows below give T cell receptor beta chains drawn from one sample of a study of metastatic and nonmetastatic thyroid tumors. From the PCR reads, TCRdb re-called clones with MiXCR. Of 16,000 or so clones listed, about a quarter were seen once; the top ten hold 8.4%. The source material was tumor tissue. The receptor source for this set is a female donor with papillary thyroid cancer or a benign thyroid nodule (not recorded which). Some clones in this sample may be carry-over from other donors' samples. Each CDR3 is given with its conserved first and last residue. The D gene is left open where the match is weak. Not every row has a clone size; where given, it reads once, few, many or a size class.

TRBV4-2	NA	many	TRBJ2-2	CASSQVISPSTGELFF	TGTGCCAGCAGCCAAGTCATATCACCCTCCACCGGGGAGCTGTTTTTT
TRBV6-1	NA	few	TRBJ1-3	CANATLASSGNTIYF	TGTGCCAACGCCACCTTGGCGTCGTCTGGAAACACCATATATTTT
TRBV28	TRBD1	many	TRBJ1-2	CASSLGTGVGYTF	TGTGCCAGCAGTTTAGGGACAGGGGTCGGCTACACCTTC
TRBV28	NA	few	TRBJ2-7	CASKFPRSYEQYF	TGTGCCAGCAAGTTCCCCCGGTCCTACGAGCAGTACTTC
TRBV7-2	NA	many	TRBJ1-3	CASSLETAGNTIYF	TGTGCCAGCAGCTTAGAGACAGCGGGAAACACCATATATTTT
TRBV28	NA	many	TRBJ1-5	CASTWGQSSNQPQHF	TGTGCCAGCACATGGGGGCAGTCAAGCAATCAGCCCCAGCATTTT
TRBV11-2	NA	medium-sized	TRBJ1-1	CASSPDTEAFF	TGTGCCAGCAGCCCGGACACTGAAGCTTTCTTT
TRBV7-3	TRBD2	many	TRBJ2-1	CASSLLAGERDEQFF	TGTGCCAGCAGCTTACTAGCGGGAGAACGAGATGAGCAGTTCTTC
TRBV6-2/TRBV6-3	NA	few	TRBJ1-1	CASSYVVGEAFF	TGTGCCAGCAGTTACGTGGTCGGTGAAGCTTTCTTT
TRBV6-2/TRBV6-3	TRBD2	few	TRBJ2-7	CASCGSGRAVEQYF	TGTGCGAGCTGCGGCAGCGGGAGGGCAGTAGAGCAGTACTTC
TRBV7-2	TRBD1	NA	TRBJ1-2	CASSSPTGNYGYTF	TGTGCCAGCAGCTCACCGACAGGGAACTATGGCTACACCTTC
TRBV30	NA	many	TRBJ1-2	CAWSHDFGPSGGYTF	TGTGCCTGGAGCCACGACTTCGGACCCTCGGGTGGCTACACCTTC
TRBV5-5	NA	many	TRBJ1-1	CASSSEWGADQAFF	TGTGCCAGCAGCTCCGAATGGGGGGCTGATCAAGCTTTCTTT
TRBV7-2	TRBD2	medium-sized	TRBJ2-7	CASSLGTSEYEQYF	TGTGCCAGCAGCTTAGGGACTAGCGAGTACGAGCAGTACTTC
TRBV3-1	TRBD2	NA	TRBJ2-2	CASSPGLRSGELFF	TGTGCCAGCAGCCCGGGACTAAGATCCGGGGAGCTGTTTTTT